This T cell receptor (beta chain) was recovered during a study of human T cells and chemical hapten exposure. Study-wide results and limits: Among expanded TCRs, significantly more large CDR3 similarity clusters formed than among controls. Because all patients had alopecia, their immune responses might differ from healthy ones.

Time point meaning: patch test 1, 2 weeks after DPC sensitization. Treatment in this sample: therapeutic diphenylcyclopropenone sensitization with weekly scalp DPC. From whole blood left unfractionated, total RNA was extracted. Comments on this clonotype: Its specificity is not known.

Attachment of unique molecular identifiers to individual cDNA molecules was performed in the library. MiXCR was run by TCRdb on the RACE reads, yielding one entry per CDR3 protein. The table has 100,000 or so distinct CDR3 sequences, about 10% seen once. The germline V gene has CDR1 DFQATT and CDR2 SNEGSKA (reference sequence). V gave up 1 base and J gave up 0 bases, with 12 bases separating them. The CDR3 totals 15 residues. The receptor's source is a man in his forties with alopecia areata. Some clones in this sample may be carry-over from other donors' samples. The sample consisted of whole blood, taken in connection with sensitization to the hapten diphenylcyclopropenone (DPC). The V call is TRBV20-1, the J call TRBJ1-1; D call uncertain. CDR3 sequence reads: CSARVGDGMNTEAFF. CDR3 nucleotide sequence: TGCAGTGCTAGAGTGGGAGACGGTATGAACACTGAAGCTTTCTTT.